This T cell receptor (beta chain) was documented in a study of control samples from healthy donors and cancer patients. Profiled with immunoSEQ multiplex PCR; TCRdb holds only in-frame clones, not every one. The sample carries around 120,000 clones, 80% to 90% recorded once. This clone has just one count. The sequencing input was blood. This receptor was taken from a middle-aged man in good health.

The CDR3 nucleotides are TGTGCCAGCAGTGAGTCGACAAGACATAATTCACCCCTCCACTTT. The encoded protein is CASSESTRHNSPLHF. The V gene is TRBV25-1, the J gene TRBJ1-6, with no clear D. The CDR3 extends over 15 amino acids. The germline gives CDR1 MGHDK, CDR2 SYGVNS. The V end lost 3 bases, the J end lost 5 bases, and 11 bases lay between the germline ends. The full variable domain, completed using reference TRBV25-1 and TRBJ1-6, is EADIYQTPRYLVIGTGKKITLECSQTMGHDKMYWYQQDPGMELHLIHYSYGVNSTEKGDLSSESTVSRIRTEHFPLTLESARPSHTSQYLCASSESTRHNSPLHFGNGTRLTVT.